This is a list of T cell receptor beta chains from one sample in a study of shared clonotypes between healthy human individuals. Data came from immunoSEQ multiplex PCR; TCRdb stores just in-frame clones and leaves some out. The sample includes about 470,000 clones, 70% to 80% of them seen just once. Sequencing was carried out using PBMCs. These receptors were obtained from a woman aged 35 to 49 in good health. Some clones in this sample may be carry-over from other donors' samples. Each CDR3 is given with its conserved first and last residue. The D gene is left open where the match is weak. Only part of the rows carry a size: once, few, many, or a class if the clone is expanded.

TRBD1	-	TRBJ2-5	TRBV2	CASSEARTGGETQYF	TGTGCCAGCAGTGAAGCTCGGACAGGGGGCGAGACCCAGTACTTC
TRBD2	-	TRBJ2-3	TRBV2	CASSLAGGPIDTQYF	TGTGCCAGCAGCCTAGCGGGAGGGCCGATAGATACGCAGTATTTT
TRBD1	-	TRBJ1-5	TRBV2	CASSPGTGSNQPQHF	TGTGCCAGCAGCCCCGGGACAGGAAGCAATCAGCCCCAGCATTTT
-	-	TRBJ2-5	TRBV4-1	CASRGGVHLQETQYF	TGCGCCAGCAGGGGCGGGGTTCACCTCCAAGAGACCCAGTACTTC
TRBD1	-	TRBJ1-5	TRBV28	CASSDLRGLSNQPQHF	TGTGCCAGCAGTGACCTCAGGGGGTTGAGCAATCAGCCCCAGCATTTT
TRBD2	-	TRBJ2-7	TRBV7-2	CASSLDWGGMTYEQYF	TGTGCCAGCAGCTTAGATTGGGGGGGGATGACCTACGAGCAGTACTTC
-	-	TRBJ2-1	TRBV5-5	CASSLDGMAISYNEQFF	TGTGCCAGCAGCTTGGATGGTATGGCAATTTCCTACAATGAGCAGTTCTTC
-	-	TRBJ2-1	TRBV28	CASSTVVGFSYNEQFF	TGTGCCAGCAGTACCGTAGTAGGGTTCTCCTACAATGAGCAGTTCTTC
-	-	TRBJ2-3	TRBV29-1	CSVEGGASTDTQYF	TGCAGCGTTGAGGGGGGCGCGAGCACAGATACGCAGTATTTT
TRBD1	-	TRBJ1-2	TRBV2	CASSEANLDRWDGYGYTF	TGTGCCAGCAGTGAAGCGAATTTGGACAGGTGGGATGGCTATGGCTACACCTTC
TRBD2	-	TRBJ2-1	TRBV5-4	CASSRRGGRARYNEQFF	TGTGCCAGCAGCCGTCGGGGCGGGAGGGCGCGATACAATGAGCAGTTCTTC
TRBD1	-	TRBJ1-1	TRBV7-9	CASSFPRGRSAEAFF	TGTGCCAGCAGCTTCCCCAGGGGGCGAAGTGCTGAAGCTTTCTTT
-	-	TRBJ1-5	TRBV7-6	CASSLSQSQPQHF	TGTGCCAGCAGCTTATCCCAGTCTCAGCCCCAGCATTTT
TRBD1	once	TRBJ2-1	TRBV13	CASNSLGQALNEQFF	TGTGCCAGTAACTCATTGGGACAGGCTCTCAATGAGCAGTTCTTC
-	-	TRBJ2-7	TRBV6-5	CASSWGAEQYF	TGTGCCAGCAGTTGGGGGGCCGAGCAGTACTTC
-	-	TRBJ2-5	TRBV6-5	CASSYSWGEETQYF	TGTGCCAGCAGTTACTCCTGGGGTGAGGAGACCCAGTACTTC
-	many	TRBJ2-1	TRBV10-3	CAIRGDYNEQFF	TGTGCCATCAGGGGGGATTACAATGAGCAGTTCTTC
-	few	TRBJ2-7	TRBV9	CASSVGRPEDEQYF	TGTGCCAGCAGCGTAGGCAGACCGGAGGACGAGCAGTACTTC
TRBD1	few	TRBJ1-5	TRBV27	CASSSDRVMAQHF	TGTGCCAGCAGTTCCGACAGGGTAATGGCCCAGCATTTT
-	-	TRBJ1-1	TRBV19	CASSMARGTEAFF	TGTGCCAGTAGTATGGCGAGGGGCACTGAAGCTTTCTTT
-	-	TRBJ1-5	TRBV19	CASHPPGGYQPQHF	TGTGCCAGTCACCCCCCAGGAGGGTATCAGCCCCAGCATTTT
TRBD1	-	TRBJ2-2	TRBV28	CASKTGTAHTGELFF	TGTGCCAGCAAAACCGGGACAGCCCACACCGGGGAGCTGTTTTTT
-	-	TRBJ1-5	TRBV28	CASSLYRNQPQHF	TGTGCCAGCAGTTTATATAGAAATCAGCCCCAGCATTTT
-	-	TRBJ2-5	TRBV5-1	CASSLGQGGFGETQYF	TGCGCCAGCAGCTTGGGTCAGGGGGGCTTTGGAGAGACCCAGTACTTC
-	-	TRBJ1-4	TRBV21-1	CASSKAARQGYARANEKLFF	TGTGCCAGCAGCAAAGCTGCGAGACAGGGATACGCTAGGGCTAATGAAAAACTGTTTTTT
TRBD2	-	TRBJ2-1	TRBV15	CATSRRTSGDNEQFF	TGTGCCACCAGCAGACGGACTAGCGGGGACAATGAGCAGTTCTTC
-	once	TRBJ2-1	TRBV7-8	CASSLVWQYNEQFF	TGTGCCAGCAGCTTAGTCTGGCAGTACAATGAGCAGTTCTTC
-	many	TRBJ1-1	TRBV4-2	CASSQGASSFF	TGTGCCAGCAGCCAAGGGGCGAGTTCTTTCTTT
TRBD1	-	TRBJ1-2	TRBV5-4	CASSPAGQGSGYTF	TGTGCCAGCAGCCCCGCGGGACAGGGGTCTGGCTACACCTTC
-	few	TRBJ2-5	TRBV15	CATSTLGEGQETQYF	TGTGCCACCAGCACCCTAGGAGAGGGCCAAGAGACCCAGTACTTC
TRBD2	-	TRBJ2-2	TRBV19	CASVTSGNTGELFF	TGTGCCAGTGTAACTAGCGGGAACACCGGGGAGCTGTTTTTT
TRBD1	-	TRBJ2-7	TRBV5-1	CASSTGTGAYEQYF	TGCGCCAGCAGCACCGGGACAGGGGCCTACGAGCAGTACTTC
-	-	TRBJ2-7	TRBV4-2	CASSRAGTQSSYEQYF	TGTGCCAGCAGCCGGGCCGGGACTCAGAGCTCCTACGAGCAGTACTTC